The rows below give T cell receptor beta chains drawn from one sample of a study of cytomegalovirus exposure and HLA in healthy donors. Method: immunoSEQ multiplex PCR; TCRdb's copy keeps in-frame clones and lacks some. Of approximately 150,000 clones in the sample, approximately 73% were seen once. Material: PBMCs. These receptors were obtained from a woman aged 18-35 years in good health and CMV-seropositive. Each CDR3 is given with its conserved first and last residue. A D gene is named only where the DNA matches it firmly. Not every row has a clone size; where given, it reads once, few, many or a size class.

>TRBJ2-5|NA|TRBV4-1|NA
CASSPSIYPGETQYF
TGCGCCAGCAGCCCCTCGATTTACCCGGGGGAGACCCAGTACTTC
>TRBJ1-1|NA|TRBV28|NA
CASSSSAAGSNTEAFF
TGTGCCAGCAGCAGTTCGGCGGCCGGTTCGAACACTGAAGCTTTCTTT
>TRBJ1-2|NA|TRBV29-1|NA
CSVGPGDLDYGYTF
TGCAGCGTTGGACCAGGGGATTTGGACTATGGCTACACCTTC
>TRBJ2-2|TRBD2|TRBV4-3|few
CASSRRRGGGPNTGELFF
TGCGCCAGCAGCCGGCGGAGGGGCGGGGGGCCCAACACCGGGGAGCTGTTTTTT
>TRBJ2-6|NA|TRBV5-6|NA
CASSFNRPSGANVLTF
TGTGCCAGCAGCTTCAACAGACCCTCTGGGGCCAACGTCCTGACTTTC
>TRBJ2-3|NA|TRBV5-6|NA
CASRELGEKLDTQYF
TGTGCCAGCAGGGAATTGGGAGAAAAGCTGGATACGCAGTATTTT
>TRBJ2-1|TRBD2|TRBV5-6|NA
CASSHRTSGVDEQFF
TGTGCCAGCAGCCATAGGACTAGCGGGGTCGATGAGCAGTTCTTC
>TRBJ1-6|NA|TRBV5-1|few
CASSLTGEVPLHF
TGCGCCAGCAGCTTGACGGGGGAAGTACCCCTCCACTTT
>TRBJ2-7|TRBD2|TRBV9|NA
CASSVAVAGETYEQYF
TGTGCCAGCAGCGTAGCAGTAGCGGGGGAAACCTACGAGCAGTACTTC
>TRBJ2-7|TRBD2|TRBV7-6|NA
CASSQTSGDDEQYF
TGTGCCAGCAGCCAGACTAGCGGGGATGACGAGCAGTACTTC
>TRBJ1-2|NA|TRBV30|NA
CAWSPDRVADGYTF
TGTGCCTGGAGTCCCGACAGAGTGGCCGATGGCTACACCTTC
>TRBJ1-1|NA|TRBV5-1|NA
CASSFSPNTEAFF
TGCGCCAGCAGCTTCAGTCCGAACACTGAAGCTTTCTTT
>TRBJ2-1|NA|TRBV5-1|NA
CASSRPGSYNEQFF
TGCGCCAGCAGCCGACCAGGCTCCTACAATGAGCAGTTCTTC
>TRBJ2-3|TRBD2|TRBV5-4|NA
CASSSGGGRTDTQYF
TGTGCCAGCAGCTCAGGCGGGGGGCGCACAGATACGCAGTATTTT
>TRBJ1-1|NA|TRBV20-1|few
CSATMNTEAFF
TGCAGTGCTACTATGAACACTGAAGCTTTCTTT
>TRBJ2-5|TRBD2|TRBV5-4|NA
CASSLGDYLETQYF
TGTGCCAGCAGCTTGGGGGACTACCTAGAGACCCAGTACTTC
>TRBJ2-5|TRBD2|TRBV27|NA
CASSTGLAGKETQYF
TGTGCCAGCAGTACGGGACTAGCGGGGAAAGAGACCCAGTACTTC
>TRBJ1-2|TRBD1|TRBV5-4|few
CASTPGQGNYGYTF
TGTGCCAGCACCCCGGGACAGGGAAACTATGGCTACACCTTC
>TRBJ1-4|NA|TRBV6-5|NA
CASSYGDSHEKLFF
TGTGCCAGCAGTTACGGTGACAGCCATGAAAAACTGTTTTTT
>TRBJ2-3|TRBD1|TRBV6-5|NA
CASSYGTGGLNTQYF
TGTGCCAGCAGTTACGGGACAGGGGGCTTAAATACGCAGTATTTT
>TRBJ1-4|NA|TRBV7-2|NA
CASSPQTGGEKLFF
TGTGCCAGCAGCCCACAAACTGGAGGTGAAAAACTGTTTTTT
>TRBJ2-7|TRBD2|TRBV6-1|NA
CASSGSGGHSYEQYF
TGTGCCAGCAGTGGTAGCGGGGGGCACTCCTACGAGCAGTACTTC
>TRBJ2-3|NA|TRBV12-5|NA
CASGLAGSDTQYF
TGTGCTAGTGGTTTGGCGGGGTCAGATACGCAGTATTTT
>TRBJ1-1|NA|TRBV7-3|NA
CASSLSGGSTEAFF
TGTGCCAGCAGCTTATCGGGTGGGAGCACTGAAGCTTTCTTT
>TRBJ1-3|TRBD1|TRBV18|NA
CASSRQGPGSDSGNTIYF
TGTGCCAGCTCCCGACAGGGCCCGGGGTCGGACTCTGGAAACACCATATATTTT
>TRBJ2-2|NA|TRBV7-3|NA
CASSSTQGTGELFF
TGTGCCAGCAGCTCGACCCAGGGAACCGGGGAGCTGTTTTTT
>TRBJ1-2|NA|TRBV6-5|few
CASSYSGGVRGYTF
TGTGCCAGCAGTTACTCCGGAGGGGTACGTGGCTACACCTTC
>TRBJ2-2|TRBD1|TRBV27|NA
CASRVGTVLNTGELFF
TGTGCCAGCAGGGTCGGGACAGTCCTTAACACCGGGGAGCTGTTTTTT
>TRBJ2-3|TRBD2|TRBV15|NA
CATTRGGSTDTQYF
TGTGCCACCACGCGGGGAGGGAGCACAGATACGCAGTATTTT
>TRBJ2-7|NA|TRBV2|NA
CASSLQGSLYEQYF
TGTGCCAGCAGTCTACAGGGCTCTTTGTACGAGCAGTACTTC
>TRBJ2-1|TRBD2|TRBV7-6|NA
CASSLRSGGAFEQFF
TGTGCCAGCAGCTTACGGAGCGGGGGGGCCTTTGAGCAGTTCTTC
>TRBJ1-2|NA|TRBV6-1|NA
CASSEHMAGGYTF
TGTGCCAGCAGTGAGCATATGGCGGGTGGCTACACCTTC
>TRBJ1-1|TRBD1|TRBV6-5|NA
CASRTGQGRTEAFF
TGTGCCAGCAGAACCGGACAGGGACGAACTGAAGCTTTCTTT
>TRBJ1-4|TRBD1|TRBV30|once
CAWRPGQGQEKLFF
TGTGCCTGGAGGCCGGGACAGGGGCAAGAAAAACTGTTTTTT
>TRBJ2-3|TRBD2|TRBV7-2|NA
CASSTSGGATDTQYF
TGTGCCAGCAGCACTAGCGGGGGGGCGACAGATACGCAGTATTTT
>TRBJ1-2|TRBD1|TRBV10-3|NA
CAISGTKAGTAKYGYTF
TGTGCCATCAGCGGGACGAAGGCCGGGACAGCGAAGTATGGCTACACCTTC
>TRBJ1-6|NA|TRBV6-1|NA
CASSEPGSGNSPLHF
TGTGCCAGCAGTGAACCGGGGTCGGGTAATTCACCCCTCCACTTT
>TRBJ2-3|NA|TRBV2|NA
CASSNIYITDTQYF
TGTGCCAGCAGTAATATTTACATCACAGATACGCAGTATTTT
>TRBJ2-2|TRBD2|TRBV10-1|NA
CASIIRQGGGSGSVSGELFF
TGCGCCAGCATCATAAGACAGGGAGGGGGTAGCGGGAGTGTTTCCGGGGAGCTGTTTTTT
>TRBJ1-3|NA|TRBV27|few
CASSPSGGGNTIYF
TGTGCCAGCAGCCCCTCGGGGGGGGGAAACACCATATATTTT
>TRBJ2-7|TRBD2|TRBV15|NA
CATSREAGGRYEQYF
TGTGCCACCAGCAGAGAAGCGGGGGGGCGGTACGAGCAGTACTTC
>TRBJ2-6|TRBD1|TRBV7-6|NA
CASGVGQGASGANVLTF
TGTGCCAGCGGAGTAGGTCAGGGGGCCTCTGGGGCCAACGTCCTGACTTTC
>TRBJ2-5|TRBD1|TRBV5-8|NA
CASRMDRGVSQTQYF
TGTGCCAGCAGGATGGACAGGGGAGTGTCGCAGACCCAGTACTTC